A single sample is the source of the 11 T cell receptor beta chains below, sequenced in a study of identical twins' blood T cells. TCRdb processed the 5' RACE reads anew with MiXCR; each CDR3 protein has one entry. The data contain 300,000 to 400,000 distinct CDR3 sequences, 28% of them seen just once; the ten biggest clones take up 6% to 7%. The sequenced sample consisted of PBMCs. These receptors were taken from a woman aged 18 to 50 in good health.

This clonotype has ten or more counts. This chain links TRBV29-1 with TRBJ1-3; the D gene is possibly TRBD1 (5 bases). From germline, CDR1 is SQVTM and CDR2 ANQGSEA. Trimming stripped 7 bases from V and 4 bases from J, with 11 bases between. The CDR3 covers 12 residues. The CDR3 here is CSGGTLGNTIYF. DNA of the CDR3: TGCAGCGGCGGGACGTTGGGAAACACCATATATTTT.

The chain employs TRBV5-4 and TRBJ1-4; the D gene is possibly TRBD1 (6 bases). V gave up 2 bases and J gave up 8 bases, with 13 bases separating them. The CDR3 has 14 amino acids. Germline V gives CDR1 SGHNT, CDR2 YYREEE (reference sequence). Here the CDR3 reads CASSFQGMDEKLFF. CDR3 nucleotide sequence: TGTGCCAGCAGCTTTCAGGGGATGGACGAAAAACTGTTTTTT.

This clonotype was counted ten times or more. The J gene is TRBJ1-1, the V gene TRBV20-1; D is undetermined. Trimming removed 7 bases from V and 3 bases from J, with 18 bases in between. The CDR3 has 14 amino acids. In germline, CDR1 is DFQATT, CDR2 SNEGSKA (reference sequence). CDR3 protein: CSVSHALRYTEAFF. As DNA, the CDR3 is TGCAGTGTTTCCCACGCCCTCCGGTACACTGAAGCTTTCTTT.

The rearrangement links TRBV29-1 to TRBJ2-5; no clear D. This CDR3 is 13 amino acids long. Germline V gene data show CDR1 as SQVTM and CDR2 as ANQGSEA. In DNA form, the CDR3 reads TGCTCCCTAAGGTGGCGGAACCAAGAGACCCAGTACTTC. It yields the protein CSLRWRNQETQYF.

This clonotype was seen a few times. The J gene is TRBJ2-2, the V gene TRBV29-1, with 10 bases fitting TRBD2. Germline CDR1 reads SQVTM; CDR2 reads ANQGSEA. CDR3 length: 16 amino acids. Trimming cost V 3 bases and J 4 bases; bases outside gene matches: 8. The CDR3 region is CSVDSSGRTGTGELFF. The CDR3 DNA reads TGCAGCGTTGACAGTAGCGGGAGGACGGGCACCGGGGAGCTGTTTTTT.

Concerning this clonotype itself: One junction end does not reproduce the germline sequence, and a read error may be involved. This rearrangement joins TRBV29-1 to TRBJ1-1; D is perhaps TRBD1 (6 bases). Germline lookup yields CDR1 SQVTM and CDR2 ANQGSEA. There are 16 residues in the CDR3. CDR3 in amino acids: CSFTGNTFSLNTEVFF. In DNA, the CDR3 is TGCAGCTTCACAGGGAATACCTTCTCATTGAACACTGAAGTTTTCTTT.

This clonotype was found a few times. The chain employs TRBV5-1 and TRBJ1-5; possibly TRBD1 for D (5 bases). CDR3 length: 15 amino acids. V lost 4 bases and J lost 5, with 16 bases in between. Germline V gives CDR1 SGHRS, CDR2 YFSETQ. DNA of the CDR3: TGCGCCAGCAGCCCGGGGGGGACGACTGATCAGCCCCAGCATTTT. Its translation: CASSPGGTTDQPQHF.

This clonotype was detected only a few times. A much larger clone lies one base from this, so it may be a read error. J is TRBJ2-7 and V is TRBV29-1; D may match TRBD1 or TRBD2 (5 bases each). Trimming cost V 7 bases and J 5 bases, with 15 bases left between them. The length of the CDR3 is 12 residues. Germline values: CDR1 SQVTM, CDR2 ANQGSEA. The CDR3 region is CSAGWGNNEQYF. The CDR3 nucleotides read TGCAGCGCTGGTTGGGGGAACAACGAGCAGTACTTC.

CDR3 region: CASSYSPRPSGSEQFF. The CDR3, as DNA: TGTGCCAGCAGTTACTCGCCAAGACCTTCGGGGAGTGAGCAGTTCTTC. J is TRBJ2-1 and V is TRBV6-5; possibly TRBD2 for D (5 bases). Germline CDR1 reads MNHEY; CDR2 reads SVGAGI. This CDR3 comprises 16 residues. The V gene lost 0 bases and the J gene lost 9 bases, with 18 bases spanning the gap.

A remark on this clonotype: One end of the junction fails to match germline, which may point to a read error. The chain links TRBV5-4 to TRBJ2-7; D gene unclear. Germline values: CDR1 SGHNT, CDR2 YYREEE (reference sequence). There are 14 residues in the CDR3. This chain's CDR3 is CASSLRDPTYGQYF. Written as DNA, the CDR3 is TGTGCCAGCAGCTTGAGAGATCCTACTTACGGGCAGTACTTC.

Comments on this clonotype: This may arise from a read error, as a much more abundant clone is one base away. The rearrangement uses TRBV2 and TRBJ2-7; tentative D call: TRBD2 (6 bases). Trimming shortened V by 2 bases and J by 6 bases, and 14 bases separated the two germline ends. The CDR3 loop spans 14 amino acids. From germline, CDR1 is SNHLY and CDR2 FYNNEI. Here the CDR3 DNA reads TGTGCCAGCAGTGAACAGGGACTCCGATGCGAGCAGTACTTC. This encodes CASSEQGLRCEQYF.